The T cell receptor beta chain described here comes from a study of control samples from healthy donors and cancer patients. The CDR3 sequence is 14 residues long. Germline-derived CDR1 and CDR2 are SEHNR and FQNEAQ (reference sequence). Trimming left V 8 bases short and J 0 bases short, with 11 bases between. Assay used: immunoSEQ multiplex PCR; TCRdb lists only in-frame clones, some missing. The sample yields about 160,000 clones, 70% to 90% seen once. This chain uses TRBV7-9 with TRBJ2-1; D gene unclear. The source is a man aged 25-45 years in good health. Sequenced input: blood. CDR3 sequence: CASESTSSYNEQFF. CDR3 DNA: TGTGCCAGCGAGTCCACCAGCTCCTACAATGAGCAGTTCTTC.